Shown below are 5 T cell receptor beta chains from a single sample sequenced in a study of cytomegalovirus exposure and HLA in healthy donors. Amplification used 60 Vbeta primers and 13 Jbeta primers. Repertoires were generated with immunoSEQ multiplex PCR, while TCRdb's copy carries only in-frame clones and drops some. The sample has around 120,000 clones, roughly four fifths seen once. The sequencing input was PBMCs. Receptors originate from a woman in her thirties or forties in good health and CMV-seropositive.

This clone was detected only a few times. CDR3 protein: CASSSLRGTGAYEQYF. The CDR3 DNA reads TGTGCCAGCAGCTCCCTTCGGGGGACAGGGGCATACGAGCAGTACTTC. The rearrangement links TRBV7-2 to TRBJ2-7; 10 bases align to TRBD1. Trimming removed 4 bases from V and 4 bases from J; junction bases left unmatched: 10. This CDR3 spans 16 amino acids. In germline, CDR1 is SGHTA, CDR2 FQGNSA.

The chain combines TRBV9 with TRBJ2-2; maybe TRBD2 (5 bases). Between the trimmed V and J ends, which lost 0 bases and 0 bases, there was a span of 6 bases. This CDR3 has 15 amino acids. Germline V gene lookup returns CDR1 SGDLS and CDR2 YYNGEE. CDR3 coding DNA: TGTGCCAGCAGCGTAGGGACTCCGAACACCGGGGAGCTGTTTTTT. Amino acids: CASSVGTPNTGELFF.

For the CDR3, the DNA is TGTGCCAGCAGCTTAGCTGGACAGGGCACAGATACGCAGTATTTT. This gives the protein CASSLAGQGTDTQYF. The J gene is TRBJ2-3, the V gene TRBV7-8, with TRBD1 identical over 7 bases. Germline assignment: CDR1 SGHVS and CDR2 FQNEAQ. The CDR3 has 15 residues. V was pared by 0 bases and J by 1 base, with 1 base of the junction left unmatched.

The chain combines TRBV11-3 with TRBJ1-1; D is possibly TRBD1 (6 bases). V lost 7 bases and J 0 bases, leaving 12 bases between the germline ends. This CDR3 region has 14 residues. The V gene's germline CDR1 is SGHNT and CDR2 YENEEA. CDR3: CASTKDRLNTEAFF. CDR3 nucleotide sequence: TGTGCCAGCACCAAGGACAGATTGAACACTGAAGCTTTCTTT. The variable domain in full, with the rest retrieved from reference TRBV11-3 and TRBJ1-1, is EAGVVQSPRYKIIEKKQPVAFWCNPISGHNTLYWYLQNLGQGPELLIRYENEEAVDDSQLPKDRFSAERLKGVDSTLKIQPAELGDSAVYLCASTKDRLNTEAFFGQGTRLTVV.

The rearrangement links TRBV7-2 to TRBJ1-2, with a weak D call TRBD1 (5 bases). Trimming removed 4 bases at V and 7 bases at J, with 13 bases between. CDR1 and CDR2 (germline): SGHTA, FQGNSA. The CDR3 runs to 13 residues. CDR3 DNA: TGTGCCAGCAGCTCGCGGGGGACTGTTGGCTACACCTTC. It encodes CASSSRGTVGYTF.